This T cell receptor beta chain stems from a study of beta chain features in type 1 diabetes (dated by TCRdb to the late 2010s). In the study overall: No differences in mean age, gender distribution, total cell number or subset yield were found between patients and healthy donors. In the study, TCRB repertoires of sorted circulating CD4+ T cell subsets from recently diagnosed type 1 diabetes patients were compared with those of matched healthy donors. Whereas all 30 or so donors provided naive and central memory subsets, regulatory and stem cell-like memory subsets were isolated from just 8 patients and roughly eight healthy donors. A total of under 120,000,000 sorted cells were examined across all samples, and RNA yield correlated strongly with the number of cells per subset.

Broader findings and caveats from the paper: Because the HLA sub-analyses included only small numbers of individuals, any influence of HLA type on TCRB rearrangement was left unresolved. Because cDNA was sequenced instead of genomic DNA, activated cells with high expression could be over-represented, although the groups did not differ in activation or CD3 levels. In all four CD4+ subsets, TCRB CDR3 length was moderately but significantly shorter in type 1 diabetes patients. Fewer insertions and more nucleotide deletions at VDJ recombination sites were observed in patients with type 1 diabetes, implying thymic rearrangement abnormalities. PCR might favor shorter templates, but patient and control samples were amplified and corrected together, so any skew would affect both groups equally. Naive, central memory and regulatory TCRB repertoires appeared more similar among patients than among healthy donors.

Details on this clone: No cognate antigen has been identified for it. Per-base qualities were not stored, and no clone one base away is much larger.

The High Capacity cDNA Reverse Transcription Kit was used to reverse transcribe all of the isolated RNA, meaning that expressed TCRB transcripts were what got sequenced. Deep immunoSEQ sequencing was applied to naive, central memory and regulatory T cell samples, giving an average of about 3.8 million total reads per sample. Sorted cells were lysed in RLT buffer and RNA was extracted with DNase-treated RNeasy Micro or Mini kits, depending on cell number. To prevent cross-contamination, each cell subset was processed individually, whereas patient and healthy donor samples were processed jointly. The immunoSEQ multiplex PCR was used to amplify TCRB sequences from cDNA, yielding 87-bp fragments that span the CDR3 region. The amplicons were sequenced using the Illumina HiSeq platform. Per the authors' processing: Synthetic template baselines were used to correct PCR bias computationally, reads within Hamming distance 2 were collapsed, and singletons that could not be merged were discarded. Reads were aligned to IMGT to assign V, D and J genes, CDR3 length, and insertions or deletions at six rearrangement sites. Within each subset, clonotype counts were normalized to sorted cell number, and only after that were true diversity and Gini coefficients computed with the tcR R package. The overlap coefficient, calculated on TCRB nucleotide sequences, was used to quantify repertoire sharing. TCRdb provides this immuneACCESS table in a form limited to in-frame rearrangements. Some clones are lacking; in checked studies, under half of them reflect an unresolved V gene, and why the rest are absent is not known. That table is the source of V, J and clone size, and D and trimming were worked out from the DNA. Here the sample has 140,000 to 150,000 clones; about 13% occur a single time. Jointly, the top ten make up under 1.5% of the sample.

Its CDR3 holds 15 amino acids, cysteine through phenylalanine. Only CDR3 DNA is held: 45 bases, read in frame from base 1. CDR1 and CDR2 are read off the germline V gene as MGHDK and SYGVNS. The junction shows trimming of 11 bases on V and 0 bases on J, plus 19 bases between the germline ends. A single peripheral blood draw of around 120 mL on average was collected from each donor into heparinised tubes. Naive, central memory, regulatory and stem cell-like memory CD4+ T cells were sorted on a BD FACSAria II using a panel including CD45RO, CCR7, CD25, CD127, CD95 and CD27. All sorted populations exceeded 98% purity. Right away, PBMCs were isolated by Lymphoprep density gradient centrifugation and were stained directly, with no culture step. Samples were stained and sorted in pairs, with one healthy donor and one patient per experiment, so that batch effects were minimized.

The sequenced sample was central memory CD4+ T cells from blood. The rearranged segments are TRBV25-1 and TRBJ1-1; TRBD1 is perhaps the D gene, given 5 matching bases. The receptor's source is a man between 18 and 35 years old with type 1 diabetes. CDR3 protein: CARAAGVSMNTEAFF. The nucleotide sequence is given as TGTGCCCGCGCGGCGGGGGTGTCGATGAACACTGAAGCTTTCTTT.